The 27 T cell receptor beta chains presented below share a single source sample, sequenced in a study of blood T cell repertoires in COVID-19. Repertoires were generated with immunoSEQ multiplex PCR, while TCRdb's copy carries only in-frame clones and drops some. The data show 110,000 to 150,000 clones, roughly four fifths seen once. The source material was peripheral blood. All receptors derive from a woman of 80 years or more with acute or convalescent COVID-19.

This chain joins TRBV12-3 or TRBV12-4 and TRBJ2-1; D unclear. Trimming left V 1 base short and J 8 bases short, with 9 bases between. This CDR3 spans 13 amino acids. CDR3 nucleotide sequence: TGTGCCAGCAGTTTAGAGTTGAGCGATGAGCAGTTCTTC. This sequence encodes CASSLELSDEQFF.

The chain uses TRBV6-5 and TRBJ1-2, with D perhaps matching TRBD1 (5 bases). The CDR3 consists of 15 residues. Germline assignment: CDR1 MNHEY and CDR2 SVGAGI. The V and J ends lost 6 bases and 4 bases respectively, with 18 bases between them. CDR3 DNA sequence: TGTGCCAGCAGGCAGGCCCTCGACAGTTTCTATGGCTACACCTTC. It specifies CASRQALDSFYGYTF.

V is TRBV4-1 and J is TRBJ2-2, with unresolved D. The CDR3 has 14 amino acids. The V gene's germline CDR1 is MGHRA and CDR2 YSYEKL. Trimming pared 9 bases from V and 1 base from J, leaving 12 bases between. CDR3 protein: CASKLDRNTGELFF. The CDR3 DNA reads as TGCGCCAGTAAGCTAGACCGGAACACCGGGGAGCTGTTTTTT.

This clone was seen a few times. This sequence joins TRBV6-1 and TRBJ2-7; 8 bases are shared with TRBD1. The CDR3 is made up of 13 amino acids. J lost 2 bases, V lost 3 bases, and 0 bases had no gene match. CDR1 MNHNS and CDR2 SASEGT come from the germline V gene. The CDR3 DNA is TGTGCCAGCAGTGAGACAGGGGCCTACGAGCAGTACTTC. Protein sequence: CASSETGAYEQYF.

The chain combines TRBV28 with TRBJ1-1, with D tentatively TRBD1 (6 bases). Germline V CDR1 and CDR2: MDHEN, SYDVKM. The V gene lost 5 bases and the J gene lost 5 bases, with 27 bases spanning the gap. The CDR3 contains 18 residues. The CDR3 reads CASSPPQGSGVGTTEAFF. As DNA, the CDR3 is TGTGCCAGCAGTCCGCCCCAGGGGTCCGGTGTGGGGACAACTGAAGCTTTCTTT.

V and J are TRBV7-9 and TRBJ2-5, with TRBD2 as a possible D gene (5 bases). V was trimmed by 1 base and J by 0 bases, leaving 12 bases between them. Germline lookup yields CDR1 SEHNR and CDR2 FQNEAQ (reference sequence). The CDR3 contains 16 residues. In DNA form, the CDR3 reads TGTGCCAGCAGCTTAGGTTCTAGCTCTTACCAAGAGACCCAGTACTTC. It specifies CASSLGSSSYQETQYF.

In this sample, this clone turned up a few times. This chain uses TRBV7-2 with TRBJ2-3, with D possibly matching TRBD2 (6 bases). Trimming removed 4 bases from V and 3 bases from J, with 11 bases in between. Germline CDR1 and CDR2: SGHTA and FQGNSA. This CDR3 has 14 amino acids. CDR3 sequence reads: CASSSTGTTDTQYF. DNA for the CDR3: TGTGCCAGCAGCTCGACCGGGACTACAGATACGCAGTATTTT.

This rearrangement joins TRBV10-1 to TRBJ1-4; 10 bases align to TRBD1. Germline V lookup: CDR1 WNHNN, CDR2 SYGVQD (reference sequence). J gave up 5 bases and V 3 bases, and 3 bases lay outside the gene matches. The CDR3 has 15 residues. The CDR3 bases are TGCGCCAGCAGTGATGGACAGGGGGACAATGAAAAACTGTTTTTT. It translates to CASSDGQGDNEKLFF.

The chain is built from TRBV5-1 and TRBJ2-7, with D maybe TRBD2 (5 bases). The V end was cut by 3 bases, the J end by 2 bases, with 15 bases between. Germline CDR1 and CDR2: SGHRS and YFSETQ. The CDR3 runs 15 residues. CDR3 DNA: TGCGCCAGCAGCTGGAAGGACTCCCGTACCTACGAGCAGTACTTC. Translated: CASSWKDSRTYEQYF.

The chain couples TRBV10-2 to TRBJ2-5; no reliable D call. The CDR3 is 14 amino acids. The germline gives CDR1 WSHSY, CDR2 SAAADI. Trimming cost V 4 bases and J 5 bases, with 14 bases left between them. The CDR3 bases are TGCGCCAGCAGTGTAACCCTGAGAGGCGAGACCCAGTACTTC. This encodes CASSVTLRGETQYF.

The rearrangement links TRBV6-5 to TRBJ2-5; TRBD2 matches at 7 bases. J lost 3 bases, V lost 4 bases, and 8 bases had no gene match. Germline lookup yields CDR1 MNHEY and CDR2 SVGAGI. The CDR3 is 15 residues long. The CDR3 DNA follows: TGTGCCAGCAGTTCTCAGCTAGCGGCTAAAGAGACCCAGTACTTC. This codes for CASSSQLAAKETQYF.

The J gene is TRBJ1-2, the V gene TRBV7-9; TRBD1 agrees at 8 bases. J was trimmed by 4 bases and V by 4 bases; bases with no gene match: 14. This CDR3 is built from 17 residues. CDR1 SEHNR and CDR2 FQNEAQ come from the germline V gene (reference sequence). CDR3 DNA: TGTGCCAGCAGCTCCACCCCGAGCGGGACAGGAGGCTATGGCTACACCTTC. It is translated as CASSSTPSGTGGYGYTF.

CDR3 in amino acids: CASSVGQAQETQYF. CDR3 nucleotide sequence: TGTGCCAGCAGCGTAGGACAGGCTCAAGAGACCCAGTACTTC. V is TRBV9 and J is TRBJ2-5, with a weak D call TRBD1 (6 bases). The V and J ends lost 0 bases and 2 bases respectively, with 8 bases between them. Germline CDR1 and CDR2: SGDLS and YYNGEE. The CDR3 consists of 14 residues.

The chain has TRBV11-1 and TRBJ1-6; no reliable D call. Trimming left V 6 bases short and J 8 bases short, with 8 bases between. This CDR3 is 12 amino acids long. CDR1 and CDR2 (germline): SGHAT, FQDESV (reference sequence). CDR3: CASRLEDSPLHF. The CDR3 region has the DNA TGTGCCAGCAGGTTGGAGGATTCACCCCTCCACTTT. The full variable domain, rest sourced from reference TRBV11-1 and TRBJ1-6, is EAEVAQSPRYKITEKSQAVAFWCDPISGHATLYWYRQILGQGPELLVQFQDESVVDDSQLPKDRFSAERLKGVDSTLKIQPAELGDSAMYLCASRLEDSPLHFGNGTRLTVT.

The J gene is TRBJ2-7, the V gene TRBV6-6, with 9 bases aligning to TRBD1. Per the germline V gene, CDR1 is MNHNY and CDR2 is SVGAGI (reference sequence). This CDR3 comprises 14 residues. Trimming at V came to 2 bases and at J to 2 bases, leaving 1 base not matched to a gene. CDR3 sequence reads: CASSYRTGAYEQYF. DNA for the CDR3: TGTGCCAGCAGTTACAGGACAGGGGCCTACGAGCAGTACTTC.

The CDR3 protein is CASVLTGLTYEQYF. Here the CDR3 DNA reads TGTGCCAGCGTGCTGACAGGGTTGACCTACGAGCAGTACTTC. The chain combines TRBV7-2 with TRBJ2-7; 7 bases line up with TRBD1. CDR3 size: 14 residues. J gave up 2 bases and V 8 bases, and 9 bases lay outside the gene matches. Germline values: CDR1 SGHTA, CDR2 FQGNSA.

The CDR3 DNA is TGTGCCAGCAGTTACCGGACAGGGCTAACCGAGCAGTACTTC. Protein product: CASSYRTGLTEQYF. V gene TRBV6-5 combines with J gene TRBJ2-7; the match to TRBD1 covers 8 bases. This CDR3 is 14 amino acids long. The ends lost 2 bases at V and 6 bases at J; junction bases unmatched: 6. Germline V gene data show CDR1 as MNHEY and CDR2 as SVGAGI.

This clone was found many times. The V and J genes are TRBV6-2 or TRBV6-3 and TRBJ1-2; 8 bases are shared with TRBD1. CDR1 is MNHEY and CDR2 is SVGEGT in the germline V gene. The V and J ends lost 5 bases and 6 bases, in that order; junction bases with no gene match: 8. The CDR3 spans 14 residues. The CDR3 DNA reads as TGTGCCAGCAGTATCTCGCAGGGGGCGGATGGCTACACCTTC. It specifies CASSISQGADGYTF.

This chain uses TRBV6-4 with TRBJ1-4, with 10 bases lining up with TRBD1. V gave up 6 bases and J gave up 7 bases; unmatched junction bases: 2. The CDR3 sequence is 13 residues long. Germline V gene sequence: CDR1 MRHNA, CDR2 SNTAGT. CDR3 nucleotide sequence: TGTGCCAGCAGCCGGGACAGGGGTGAAAAACTGTTTTTT. As protein: CASSRDRGEKLFF.

The rearrangement uses TRBV7-2 and TRBJ1-1; D not resolved. The CDR3 runs to 15 residues. Between the trimmed V and J ends, which lost 0 bases and 0 bases, there was a span of 8 bases. Looked up from germline, CDR1 is SGHTA and CDR2 is FQGNSA. CDR3 loop: CASSLAAGLNTEAFF. CDR3 in DNA: TGTGCCAGCAGCTTAGCGGCGGGCCTGAACACTGAAGCTTTCTTT.

A word on this clone: A read error may produce the germline difference seen at one junction end. The chain employs TRBV7-7 and TRBJ2-5; TRBD2 agrees at 8 bases. Germline values: CDR1 SSHAT, CDR2 FNYEAQ (reference sequence). The CDR3 loop spans 15 amino acids. CDR3: CASSSDGGAQETQYF. CDR3 sequence (DNA): TGTGCTAGCAGCTCCGACGGGGGGGCACAAGAGACCCAGTACTTC.

The chain combines TRBV12-3 or TRBV12-4 with TRBJ1-1; D may be TRBD1 (6 bases). V was cut by 8 bases and J by 3 bases, with 10 bases left in between. This CDR3 has 12 residues. Here the CDR3 reads CASGKGDTEAFF. For the CDR3, the DNA is TGTGCCAGCGGCAAGGGGGACACTGAAGCTTTCTTT.

V is TRBV5-5 and J is TRBJ1-1; 7 nucleotides match TRBD1. Germline CDR1 SGHKS, CDR2 YYEKEE (reference sequence). There are 16 residues in the CDR3. Trimming at V came to 4 bases and at J to 0 bases, leaving 9 bases not matched to a gene. CDR3 coding DNA: TGTGCCAGCAGCCTTCGACAGGGAGTTATGAACACTGAAGCTTTCTTT. Amino acids: CASSLRQGVMNTEAFF.

This chain connects TRBV5-1 to TRBJ2-2, with D maybe TRBD1 (5 bases). Trimming removed 2 bases at V and 2 bases at J, with 10 bases between. Germline assignment: CDR1 SGHRS and CDR2 YFSETQ. CDR3 length: 15 amino acids. The CDR3 DNA follows: TGCGCCAGCAGCTTCGCCCAGGGAAACACCGGGGAGCTGTTTTTT. The encoded protein is CASSFAQGNTGELFF.

As for this clone: The conserved closing phenylalanine or tryptophan is absent in this CDR3, likely reflecting a read error. No DNA is shown, since the ends of the CDR3 on it are uncertain; the CDR3 is the one TCRdb lists. The V gene is TRBV11-2, the J gene TRBJ1-5; the table's D call of TRBD1 was not tested on the DNA. The CDR3 comprises 11 residues, both ends counted. CDR1 is SGHAT, CDR2 FQNNGV, per germline. The CDR3: CASSSTGGGPT.

The V call is TRBV30, the J call TRBJ2-7, with a weak D call TRBD1 (6 bases). The V and J ends lost 2 bases and 2 bases respectively, with 13 bases between them. The germline V gene encodes CDR1 GTSNPN and CDR2 SVGIG (reference sequence). The CDR3 has 14 amino acids. Here the CDR3 reads CAWSPGHLTYEQYF. The CDR3 nucleotides are TGTGCCTGGAGTCCGGGACACCTAACCTACGAGCAGTACTTC.

This clone occurred a few times. The V gene is TRBV4-3, the J gene TRBJ1-2, with D possibly TRBD1 on 6 matching bases. The germline V gene has CDR1 LGHNA and CDR2 YSLEER. The CDR3 is made up of 14 amino acids. V was shortened by 0 bases and J by 3 bases, with 8 bases between the two germline ends. CDR3 protein: CASSQDDRYYGYTF. The CDR3 nucleotides read TGCGCCAGCAGCCAAGATGACAGGTACTATGGCTACACCTTC.